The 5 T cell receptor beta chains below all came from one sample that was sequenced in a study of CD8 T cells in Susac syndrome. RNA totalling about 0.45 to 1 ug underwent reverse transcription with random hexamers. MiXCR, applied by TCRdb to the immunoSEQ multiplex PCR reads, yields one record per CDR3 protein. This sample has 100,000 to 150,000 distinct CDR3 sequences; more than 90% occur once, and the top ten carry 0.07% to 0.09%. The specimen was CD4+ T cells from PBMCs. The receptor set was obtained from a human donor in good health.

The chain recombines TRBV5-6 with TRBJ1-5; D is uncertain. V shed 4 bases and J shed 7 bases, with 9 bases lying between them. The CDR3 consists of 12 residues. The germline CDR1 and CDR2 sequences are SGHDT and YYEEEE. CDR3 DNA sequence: TGTGCCAGCAGCGCGGGGAACCAGCCCCAGCATTTT. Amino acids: CASSAGNQPQHF.

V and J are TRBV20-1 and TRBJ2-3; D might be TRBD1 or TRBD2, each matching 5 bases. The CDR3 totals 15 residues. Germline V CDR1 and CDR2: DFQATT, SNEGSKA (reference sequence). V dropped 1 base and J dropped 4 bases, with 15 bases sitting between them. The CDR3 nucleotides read TGCAGTGCTAGAGCCCCAGGGAGAGTTCCAGATACGCAGTATTTT. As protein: CSARAPGRVPDTQYF.

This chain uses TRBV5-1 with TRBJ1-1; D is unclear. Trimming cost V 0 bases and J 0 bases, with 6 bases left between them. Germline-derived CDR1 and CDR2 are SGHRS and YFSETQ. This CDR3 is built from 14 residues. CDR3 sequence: CASSLDGVNTEAFF. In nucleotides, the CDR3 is TGCGCCAGCAGCTTGGACGGGGTGAACACTGAAGCTTTCTTT.

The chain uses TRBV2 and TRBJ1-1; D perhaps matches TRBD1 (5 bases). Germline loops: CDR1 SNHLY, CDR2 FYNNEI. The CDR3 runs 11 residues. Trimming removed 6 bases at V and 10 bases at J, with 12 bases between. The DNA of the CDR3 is TGTGCCAGCAGGGGGGACGGGATAGCTTTCTTT. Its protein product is CASRGDGIAFF.

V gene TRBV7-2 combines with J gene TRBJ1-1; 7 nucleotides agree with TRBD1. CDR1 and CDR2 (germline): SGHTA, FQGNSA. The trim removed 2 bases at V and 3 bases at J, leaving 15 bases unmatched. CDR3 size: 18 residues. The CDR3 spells CASSLLHPLGQTYTEAFF. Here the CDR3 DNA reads TGTGCCAGCAGCTTACTCCACCCATTGGGACAGACATACACTGAAGCTTTCTTT.